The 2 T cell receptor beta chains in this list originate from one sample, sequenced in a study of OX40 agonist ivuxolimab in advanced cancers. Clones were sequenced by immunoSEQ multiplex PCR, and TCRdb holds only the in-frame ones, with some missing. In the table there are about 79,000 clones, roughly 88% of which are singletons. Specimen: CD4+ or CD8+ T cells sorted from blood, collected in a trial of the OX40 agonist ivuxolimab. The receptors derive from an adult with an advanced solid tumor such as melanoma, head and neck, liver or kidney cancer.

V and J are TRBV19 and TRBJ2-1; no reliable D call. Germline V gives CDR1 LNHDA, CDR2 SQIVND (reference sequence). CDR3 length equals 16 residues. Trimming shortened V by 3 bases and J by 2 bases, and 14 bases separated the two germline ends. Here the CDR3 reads CASSIFAPSPYNEQFF. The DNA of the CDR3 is TGTGCCAGTAGTATCTTCGCGCCAAGCCCCTACAATGAGCAGTTCTTC.

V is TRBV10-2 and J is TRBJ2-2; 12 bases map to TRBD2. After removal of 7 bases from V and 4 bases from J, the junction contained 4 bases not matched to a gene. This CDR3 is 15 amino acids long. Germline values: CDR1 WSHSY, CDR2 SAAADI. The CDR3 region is CASKTSGRPTGELFF. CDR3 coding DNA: TGCGCCAGCAAAACTAGCGGGAGGCCCACCGGGGAGCTGTTTTTT.